This note documents a single T cell receptor (beta chain) sequence. Its antigen is not identified. The sample originates from a study of cytomegalovirus exposure and HLA in healthy donors. Study-level findings and limits: The listing of 150 to 200 TCR beta chains classed them as cytomegalovirus-associated. The only immune exposure information that was available was CMV serostatus. Apparent HLA restriction characterized most CMV-associated TCR beta chains in a later analysis. V- and J-gene trimming of TCR beta was linked (in a later analysis) to a missense DCLRE1C variant.

The PCR employed 60 Vbeta primers together with 13 Jbeta primers. Measured with immunoSEQ multiplex PCR; TCRdb has only the in-frame clones, and not every one. Here the sample spans more than 95,000 clones, about 72% being singletons. V was shortened by 0 bases and J by 1 base, with 16 bases between the two germline ends. The germline V gene encodes CDR1 MGHRA and CDR2 YSYEKL. The CDR3 has 18 residues. V gene TRBV4-1 combines with J gene TRBJ2-4, with D possibly TRBD2 on 5 matching bases. The sample consisted of PBMCs. This TCR was sampled from a man aged 45 to 65 in good health and CMV-seropositive. This CDR3 is CASSQEGERAGAKNIQYF. In DNA form, the CDR3 reads TGCGCCAGCAGCCAAGAAGGAGAGAGGGCCGGGGCCAAAAACATTCAGTACTTC.